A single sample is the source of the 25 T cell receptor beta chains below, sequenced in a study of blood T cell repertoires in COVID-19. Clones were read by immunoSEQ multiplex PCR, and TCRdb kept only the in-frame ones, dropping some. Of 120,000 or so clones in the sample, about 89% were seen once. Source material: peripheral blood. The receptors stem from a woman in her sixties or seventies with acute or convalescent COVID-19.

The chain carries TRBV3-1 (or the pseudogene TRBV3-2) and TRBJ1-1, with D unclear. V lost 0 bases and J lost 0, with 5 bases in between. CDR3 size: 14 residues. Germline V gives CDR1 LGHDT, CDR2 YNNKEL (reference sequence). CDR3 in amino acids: CASSQDPMNTEAFF. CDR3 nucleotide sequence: TGTGCCAGCAGCCAAGACCCCATGAACACTGAAGCTTTCTTT.

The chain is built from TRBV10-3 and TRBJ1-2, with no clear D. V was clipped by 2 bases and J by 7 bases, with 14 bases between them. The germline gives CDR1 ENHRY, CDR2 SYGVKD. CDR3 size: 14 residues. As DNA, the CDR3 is TGTGCCATCAGTGAGGGGGAGGGTGTAGGTGGCTACACCTTC. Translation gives CAISEGEGVGGYTF.

The CDR3 coding sequence is TGTGCCAGTAGTATCTTCGTCCAACAGGGGGCGACCAGTGGCAATGAGCAGTTCTTC. Translating it yields CASSIFVQQGATSGNEQFF. This chain uses TRBV19 with TRBJ2-1, with 9 bases that match TRBD1. CDR1 LNHDA and CDR2 SQIVND come from the germline V gene (reference sequence). The CDR3 consists of 19 residues. V lost 3 bases, J lost 6 bases, and 18 bases stayed unmatched.

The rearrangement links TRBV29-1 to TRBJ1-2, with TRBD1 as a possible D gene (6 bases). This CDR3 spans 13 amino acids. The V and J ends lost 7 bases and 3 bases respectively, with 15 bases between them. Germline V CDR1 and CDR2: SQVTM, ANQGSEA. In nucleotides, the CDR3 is TGCAGCGCTGGGGAGGGACAAGACTATGGCTACACCTTC. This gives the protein CSAGEGQDYGYTF. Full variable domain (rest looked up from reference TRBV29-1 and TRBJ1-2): SAVISQKPSRDICQRGTSLTIQCQVDSQVTMMFWYRQQPGQSLTLIATANQGSEATYESGFVIDKFPISRPNLTFSTLTVSNMSPEDSSIYLCSAGEGQDYGYTFGSGTRLTVV.

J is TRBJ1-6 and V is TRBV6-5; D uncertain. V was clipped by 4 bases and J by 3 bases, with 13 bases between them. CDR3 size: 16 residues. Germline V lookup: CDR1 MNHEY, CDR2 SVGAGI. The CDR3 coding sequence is TGTGCCAGCAGTTGGAGGAAAAGTAGCTATAATTCACCCCTCCACTTT. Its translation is CASSWRKSSYNSPLHF.

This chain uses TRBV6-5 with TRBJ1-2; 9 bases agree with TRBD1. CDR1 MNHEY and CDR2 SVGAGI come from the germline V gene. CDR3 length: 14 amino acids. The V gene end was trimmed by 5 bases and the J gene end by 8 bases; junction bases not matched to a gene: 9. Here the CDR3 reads CASSQITGGLGYTF. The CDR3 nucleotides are TGTGCCAGCAGTCAAATTACAGGGGGCTTAGGCTACACCTTC.

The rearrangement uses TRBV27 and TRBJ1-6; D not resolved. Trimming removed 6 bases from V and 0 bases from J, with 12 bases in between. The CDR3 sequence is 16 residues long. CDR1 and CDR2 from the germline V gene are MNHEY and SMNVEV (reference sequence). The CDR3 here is CASSERYGSYNSPLHF. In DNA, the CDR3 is TGTGCCAGCAGCGAAAGATACGGCTCCTATAATTCACCCCTCCACTTT.

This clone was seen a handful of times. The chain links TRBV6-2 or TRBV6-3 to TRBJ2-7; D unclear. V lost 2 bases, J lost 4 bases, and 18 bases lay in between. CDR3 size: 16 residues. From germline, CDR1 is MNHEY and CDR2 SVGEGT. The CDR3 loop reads CASSYLGPHLGYEQYF. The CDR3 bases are TGTGCCAGCAGTTACCTTGGGCCCCATCTCGGTTACGAGCAGTACTTC.

The CDR3 DNA is TGTGCCAGCAGCCCAACGGGACAGTTGAACACTGAAGCTTTCTTT. Translation: CASSPTGQLNTEAFF. This chain links TRBV13 with TRBJ1-1; the match to TRBD1 covers 7 bases. There are 15 residues in the CDR3. V dropped 5 bases and J dropped 0; count of bases not matched to a gene: 6. CDR1 and CDR2 from the germline V gene are PRHDT and FYEKMQ (reference sequence). Combining the CDR3 with reference TRBV13 and TRBJ1-1 gives the whole variable domain AAGVIQSPRHLIKEKRETATLKCYPIPRHDTVYWYQQGPGQDPQFLISFYEKMQSDKGSIPDRFSAQQFSDYHSELNMSSLELGDSALYFCASSPTGQLNTEAFFGQGTRLTVV.

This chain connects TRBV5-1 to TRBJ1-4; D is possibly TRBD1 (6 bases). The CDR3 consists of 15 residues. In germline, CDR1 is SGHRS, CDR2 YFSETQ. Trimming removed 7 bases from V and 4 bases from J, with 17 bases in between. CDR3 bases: TGCGCCAGCTCTATCCAGGGGTTAATTAATGAAAAACTGTTTTTT. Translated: CASSIQGLINEKLFF.

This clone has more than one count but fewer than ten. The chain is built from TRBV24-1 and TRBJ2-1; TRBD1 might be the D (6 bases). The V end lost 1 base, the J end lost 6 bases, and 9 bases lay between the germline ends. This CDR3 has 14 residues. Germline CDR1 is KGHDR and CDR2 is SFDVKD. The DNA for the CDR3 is TGTGCCACCAGTGATTTTCAGGGGTTCAATGAGCAGTTCTTC. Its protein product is CATSDFQGFNEQFF.

CDR3 in DNA: TGCGCCAGCAGTGAGTCGACGCCCCCGGAGAAACGGGACAGGGGGGAAGAATGTAATCAGCCCCAGCATTTT. The encoded protein is CASSESTPPEKRDRGEECNQPQHF. This chain uses TRBV10-1 with TRBJ1-5; 11 bases line up with TRBD1. Germline loops: CDR1 WNHNN, CDR2 SYGVQD (reference sequence). The CDR3 loop spans 24 amino acids. V was pared by 0 bases and J by 4 bases, with 26 bases of the junction left unmatched.

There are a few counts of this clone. CDR3 in amino acids: CASSLQGIINEQYF. DNA for the CDR3: TGTGCCAGCAGCCTGCAGGGGATCATTAATGAGCAGTACTTC. The chain employs TRBV3-1 (or the pseudogene TRBV3-2) and TRBJ2-7, with D perhaps matching TRBD1 (6 bases). Germline CDR1 reads LGHDT; CDR2 reads YNNKEL (reference sequence). This CDR3 comprises 14 residues. The V end was cut by 4 bases, the J end by 7 bases, with 17 bases between.

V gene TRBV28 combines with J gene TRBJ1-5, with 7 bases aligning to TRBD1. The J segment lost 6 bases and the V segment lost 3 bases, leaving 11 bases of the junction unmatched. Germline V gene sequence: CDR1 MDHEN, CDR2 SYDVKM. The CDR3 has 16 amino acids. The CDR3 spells CASSLETGYSPQPQHF. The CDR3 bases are TGTGCCAGCAGTTTGGAGACAGGGTATAGCCCTCAGCCCCAGCATTTT.

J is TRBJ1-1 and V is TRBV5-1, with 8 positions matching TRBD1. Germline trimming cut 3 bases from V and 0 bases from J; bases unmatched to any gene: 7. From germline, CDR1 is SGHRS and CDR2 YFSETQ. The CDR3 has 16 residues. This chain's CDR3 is CASSSGQEPMNTEAFF. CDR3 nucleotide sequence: TGCGCCAGCAGCTCGGGACAGGAACCCATGAACACTGAAGCTTTCTTT.

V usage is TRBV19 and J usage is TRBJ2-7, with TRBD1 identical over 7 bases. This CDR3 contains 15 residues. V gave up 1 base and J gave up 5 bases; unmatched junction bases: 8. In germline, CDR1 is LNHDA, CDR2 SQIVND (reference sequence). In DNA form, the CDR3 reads TGTGCCAGTAGTATAGGCACAGGGGCATTGAACGAGCAGTACTTC. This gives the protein CASSIGTGALNEQYF.

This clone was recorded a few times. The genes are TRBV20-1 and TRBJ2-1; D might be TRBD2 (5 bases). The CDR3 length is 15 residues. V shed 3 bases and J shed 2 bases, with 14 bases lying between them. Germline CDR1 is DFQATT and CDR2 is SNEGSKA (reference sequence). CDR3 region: CSASRPSGAYNEQFF. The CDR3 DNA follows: TGCAGTGCTAGTCGGCCGAGCGGAGCCTACAATGAGCAGTTCTTC.

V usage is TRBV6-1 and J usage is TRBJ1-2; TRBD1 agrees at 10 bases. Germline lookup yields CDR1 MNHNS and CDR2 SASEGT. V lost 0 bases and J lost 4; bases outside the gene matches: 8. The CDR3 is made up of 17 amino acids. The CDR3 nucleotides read TGTGCCAGCAGTGAAGCGCGGGGTCGGACAGGGGGCTATGGCTACACCTTC. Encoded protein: CASSEARGRTGGYGYTF.

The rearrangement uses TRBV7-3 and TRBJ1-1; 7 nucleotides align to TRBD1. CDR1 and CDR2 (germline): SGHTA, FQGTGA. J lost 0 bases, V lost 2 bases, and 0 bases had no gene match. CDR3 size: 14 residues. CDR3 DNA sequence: TGTGCCAGCAGCTTAGGGACAGTGAACACTGAAGCTTTCTTT. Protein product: CASSLGTVNTEAFF.

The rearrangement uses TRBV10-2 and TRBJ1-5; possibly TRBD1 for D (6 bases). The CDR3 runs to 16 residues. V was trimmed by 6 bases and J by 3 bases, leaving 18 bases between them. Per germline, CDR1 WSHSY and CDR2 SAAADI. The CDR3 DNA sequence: TGCGCCAGCAGCGCGGGGGTACGGGGGCCCAATCAGCCCCAGCATTTT. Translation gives CASSAGVRGPNQPQHF.

The CDR3 loop is CASRSPSRQGGYEQYF. CDR3 DNA: TGTGCCAGCAGATCACCTTCTCGACAGGGTGGCTACGAGCAGTACTTC. The chain is built from TRBV5-6 and TRBJ2-7, with 7 nucleotides matching TRBD1. Germline lookup yields CDR1 SGHDT and CDR2 YYEEEE. V lost 5 bases, J lost 3 bases, and 14 bases stayed unmatched. The CDR3 runs 16 residues.

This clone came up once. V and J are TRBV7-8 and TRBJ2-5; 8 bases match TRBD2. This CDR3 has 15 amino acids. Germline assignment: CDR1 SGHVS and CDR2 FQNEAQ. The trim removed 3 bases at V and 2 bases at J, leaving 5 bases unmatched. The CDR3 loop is CASSFSGDPQETQYF. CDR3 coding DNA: TGTGCCAGCAGCTTTAGCGGGGACCCACAAGAGACCCAGTACTTC.

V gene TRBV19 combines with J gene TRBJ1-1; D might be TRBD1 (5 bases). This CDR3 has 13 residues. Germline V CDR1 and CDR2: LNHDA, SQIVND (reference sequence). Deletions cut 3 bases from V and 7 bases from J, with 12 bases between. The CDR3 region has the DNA TGTGCCAGTAGTATCAGGGCGGTCAATGAAGCTTTCTTT. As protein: CASSIRAVNEAFF.

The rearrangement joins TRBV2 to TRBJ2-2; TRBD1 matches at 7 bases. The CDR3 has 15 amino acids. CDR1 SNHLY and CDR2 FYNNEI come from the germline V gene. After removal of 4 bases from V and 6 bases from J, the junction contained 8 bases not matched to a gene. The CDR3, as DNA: TGTGCCAGCAGTGTAGAGGGGGCCGGCGCCGGGGAGCTGTTTTTT. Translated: CASSVEGAGAGELFF.

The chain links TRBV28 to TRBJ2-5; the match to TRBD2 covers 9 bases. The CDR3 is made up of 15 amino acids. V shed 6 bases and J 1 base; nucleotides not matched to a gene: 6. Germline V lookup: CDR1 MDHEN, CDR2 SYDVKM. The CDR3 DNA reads TGTGCCAGCAGCCCCGGACTAGCGAGCCAAGAGACCCAGTACTTC. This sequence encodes CASSPGLASQETQYF.